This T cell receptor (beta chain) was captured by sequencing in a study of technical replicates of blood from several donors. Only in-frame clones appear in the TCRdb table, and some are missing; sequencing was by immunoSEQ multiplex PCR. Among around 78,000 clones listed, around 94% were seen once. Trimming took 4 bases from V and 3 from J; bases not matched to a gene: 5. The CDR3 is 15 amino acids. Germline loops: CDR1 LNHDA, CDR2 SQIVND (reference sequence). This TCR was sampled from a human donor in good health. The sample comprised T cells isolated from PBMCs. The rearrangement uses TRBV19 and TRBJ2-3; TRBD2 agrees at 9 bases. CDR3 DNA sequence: TGTGCCAGTAGTACCTTTAGCGGGAGAACAGATACGCAGTATTTT. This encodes CASSTFSGRTDTQYF.